This T cell receptor (beta chain) was sequenced in a study of identical twins. Trimming removed 2 bases at V and 0 bases at J, with 11 bases between. The CDR3 runs 15 residues. TCRdb recomputed calls from the 5' RACE reads with MiXCR, one row per CDR3 protein. The sample has under 800,000 distinct CDR3 sequences, about 20% seen once. The sample was also linked to a second study, of T cells expressing NK-cell markers. That work states: CD3+CD56+NKG2C+, CD3+CD56+NKG2C- and CD3+CD56-NKG2C+ T cells, once sorted, supplied the TCR beta repertoires. Serological testing identified seven of the eight sequenced donors as HCMV-seropositive and one as seronegative. Expanded NKG2C+ T cell clones had unclear HCMV specificity.

This chain links TRBV12-3 or TRBV12-4 with TRBJ2-7; no reliable D call. Sequenced input: PBMCs. This TCR derives from a woman younger than 30 in good health. CDR3 DNA sequence: TGTGCCAGCAGTTTAACAGCCTCCTCCTCCTACGAGCAGTACTTC. This encodes CASSLTASSSYEQYF.